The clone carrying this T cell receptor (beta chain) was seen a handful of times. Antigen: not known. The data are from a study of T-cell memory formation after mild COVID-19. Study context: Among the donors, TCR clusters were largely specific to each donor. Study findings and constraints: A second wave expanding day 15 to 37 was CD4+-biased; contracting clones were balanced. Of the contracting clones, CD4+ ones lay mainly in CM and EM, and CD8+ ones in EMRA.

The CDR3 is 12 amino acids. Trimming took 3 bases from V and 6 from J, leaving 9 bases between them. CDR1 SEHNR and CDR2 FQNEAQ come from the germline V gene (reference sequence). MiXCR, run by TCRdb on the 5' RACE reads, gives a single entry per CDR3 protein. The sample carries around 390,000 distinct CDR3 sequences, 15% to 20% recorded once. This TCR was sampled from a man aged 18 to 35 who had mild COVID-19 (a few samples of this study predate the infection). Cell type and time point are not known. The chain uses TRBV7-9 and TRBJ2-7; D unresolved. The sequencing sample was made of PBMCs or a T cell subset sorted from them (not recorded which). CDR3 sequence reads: CASSFTWGEQYF. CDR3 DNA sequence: TGTGCCAGCAGCTTTACGTGGGGCGAGCAGTACTTC.